These T cell receptor beta chains were read from a single sample in a study of control samples from healthy donors and cancer patients. TCRdb keeps only in-frame clones here, not all; method: immunoSEQ multiplex PCR. The sample includes more than 90,000 clones, 80% to 90% of them seen just once. The sequenced material came from blood. These receptors all come from a man aged 25 to 45 in good health. The CDR3 runs from the conserved cysteine through the conserved F or W.

CDR3	V	J
CASSQVKGGPGYTF	TRBV3-1/TRBV3-2	TRBJ1-2
CASPEGRDSPLHF	TRBV2	TRBJ1-6
CASSETPGETQYF	TRBV25-1	TRBJ2-5
CASSLAYPGQGAGETQYF	TRBV7-2	TRBJ2-5
CASSPRTGDNSPLHF	TRBV7-8	TRBJ1-6
CASTPPRGYSGNTIYF	TRBV28	TRBJ1-3
CASSLMASGNYEQYF	TRBV28	TRBJ2-7
CASSPTNNEQFF	TRBV6-5	TRBJ2-1
CASSEFGGGINTEAFF	TRBV6-1	TRBJ1-1
CASSPVYSGNTIYF	TRBV4-1	TRBJ1-3
CAISEGDRGGFYEQYF	TRBV10-3	TRBJ2-7
CSDLDREGTEAFF	TRBV29-1	TRBJ1-1
CASSHRDRGSGYTF	TRBV5-4	TRBJ1-2
CASSPTTREKLFF	TRBV18	TRBJ1-4
CASKQRGGNTEAFF	TRBV9	TRBJ1-1
CASSASKTAGPYNEQFF	TRBV9	TRBJ2-1
CASSMKSASGSSGANVLTF	TRBV19	TRBJ2-6
CASSVGRSGNTIYF	TRBV19	TRBJ1-3
CASSLYLAGGRRNEQFF	TRBV5-1	TRBJ2-1
CAWSVGRATDTQYF	TRBV30	TRBJ2-3
CASSEAGFPYNEQFF	TRBV5-1	TRBJ2-1
CASRVGPISGNTIYF	TRBV9	TRBJ1-3
CASSGGQGEKLFF	TRBV19	TRBJ1-4
CASSLDLTSGELFF	TRBV7-7	TRBJ2-2
CASNQPGQGVQGYTF	TRBV28	TRBJ1-2
CAADRANTGELFF	TRBV30	TRBJ2-2
CASSSQGANTGELFF	TRBV5-6	TRBJ2-2
CASSFRDGGSYEQYF	TRBV5-6	TRBJ2-7
CATSGLGEQYF	TRBV24-1	TRBJ2-7
CASSPVGPSNTGELFF	TRBV5-1	TRBJ2-2